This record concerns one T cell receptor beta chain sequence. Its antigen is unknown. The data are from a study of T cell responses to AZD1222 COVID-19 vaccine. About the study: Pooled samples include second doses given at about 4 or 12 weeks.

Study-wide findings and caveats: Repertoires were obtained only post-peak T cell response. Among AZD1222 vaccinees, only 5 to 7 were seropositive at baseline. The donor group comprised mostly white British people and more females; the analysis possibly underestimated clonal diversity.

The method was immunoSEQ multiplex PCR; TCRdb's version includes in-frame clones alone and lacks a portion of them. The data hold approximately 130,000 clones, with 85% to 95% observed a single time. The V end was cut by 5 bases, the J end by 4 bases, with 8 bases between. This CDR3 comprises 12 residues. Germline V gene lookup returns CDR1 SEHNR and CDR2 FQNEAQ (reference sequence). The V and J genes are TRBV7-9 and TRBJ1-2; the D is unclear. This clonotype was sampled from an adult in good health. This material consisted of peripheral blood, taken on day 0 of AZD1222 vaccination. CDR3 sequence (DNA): TGTGCCAGCAGCCAGACTCCCTATGGCTACACCTTC. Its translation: CASSQTPYGYTF.